This T cell receptor (beta chain) originates from a study of T cells in Graves' hyperthyroidism and ophthalmopathy. The germline V gene encodes CDR1 LNHDA and CDR2 SQIVND (reference sequence). V shed 3 bases and J shed 3 bases, with 12 bases lying between them. The CDR3 loop spans 15 amino acids. TCR beta CDR3 region amplification was performed from RNA transcripts. The TCR CDR3 first-round RT-PCR relied on the HTBI primer set. TCRdb redid the calling of the multiplex PCR reads with MiXCR, one entry per CDR3 protein. The sample lists 550,000 to 600,000 distinct CDR3 sequences, 13% to 15% occurring once. This clonotype has a count of ten or more.

Sequences were obtained from blood. The genes are TRBV19 and TRBJ1-5; D not certain. The clonotype originates from a woman aged 18-30 years with Graves' ophthalmopathy. In DNA form, the CDR3 reads TGTGCCAGTAGTATCACCTCGGCTTTCAATCAGCCCCAGCATTTT. Its translation is CASSITSAFNQPQHF. Complete variable domain (other parts from reference TRBV19 and TRBJ1-5): DGGITQSPKYLFRKEGQNVTLSCEQNLNHDAMYWYRQDPGQGLRLIYYSQIVNDFQKGDIAEGYSVSREKKESFPLTVTSAQKNPTAFYLCASSITSAFNQPQHFGDGTRLSIL.